The 5 T cell receptor beta chains below come from one sample, sequenced in a study of shared clonotypes between healthy human individuals. The repertoire was sequenced with immunoSEQ multiplex PCR; TCRdb's copy has only in-frame clones and lacks some. Seen here are 600,000 to 700,000 clones, 60% to 75% observed once, and the top ten hold around 1.8%. The sequenced sample was memory CD4+ T cells sorted from blood. Subset denoted: CD45RA-negative fraction. These receptor sequences come from a woman in her twenties or thirties in good health.

The genes are TRBV6-1 and TRBJ2-6; TRBD1 is a possible D gene (5 bases). The CDR3 totals 16 residues. Trimming took off 4 bases at V and 1 base at J, with 11 bases between the two ends. Germline V lookup: CDR1 MNHNS, CDR2 SASEGT. The DNA of the CDR3 is TGTGCCAGCAGTGCAGGGATTGGTTCTGGGGCCAACGTCCTGACTTTC. This sequence encodes CASSAGIGSGANVLTF.

Only a few counts were recorded for this clone. This sequence joins TRBV6-5 and TRBJ1-1; no reliable D call. Germline CDR1 and CDR2: MNHEY and SVGAGI. The length of the CDR3 is 12 residues. Trimming cost V 6 bases and J 1 base, with 6 bases left between them. The CDR3 DNA reads as TGTGCCAGCAGATGGGGGAACACTGAAGCTTTCTTT. This encodes CASRWGNTEAFF.

The chain has TRBV7-6 and TRBJ2-3, with D uncertain. Trimming stripped 1 base from V and 2 bases from J, with 4 bases between. The CDR3 extends over 13 amino acids. Germline V gene data show CDR1 as SGHVS and CDR2 as FNYEAQ. The CDR3 region is CASSLVYTDTQYF. CDR3 bases: TGTGCCAGCAGCTTAGTCTACACAGATACGCAGTATTTT.

The gene calls are TRBV5-1 and TRBJ2-1, with 9 bases lining up with TRBD2. Trimming at V came to 6 bases and at J to 4 bases, leaving 5 bases not matched to a gene. The CDR3 spans 14 residues. CDR1 and CDR2 from the germline V gene are SGHRS and YFSETQ. The DNA of the CDR3 is TGCGCCAGCAATGGACTAGCGACTTACAATGAGCAGTTCTTC. It codes for CASNGLATYNEQFF.

The chain has TRBV15 and TRBJ2-5; a possible D gene is TRBD1 (6 bases). Trimming took 2 bases from V and 1 from J, leaving 17 bases between them. The CDR3 consists of 17 residues. Per the germline V gene, CDR1 is LNHNV and CDR2 is YYDKDF (reference sequence). Here the CDR3 DNA reads TGTGCCACCAGCAGACCACTCCGGGACACCTTCCAAGAGACCCAGTACTTC. It codes for CATSRPLRDTFQETQYF.